A selection of T cell receptor beta chains follows, all from one sample in a study of OX40 agonist ivuxolimab in advanced cancers. Method: immunoSEQ multiplex PCR; TCRdb's copy keeps in-frame clones and lacks some. Among more than 85,000 clones listed, about 90% were seen once. This material consisted of CD4+ or CD8+ T cells sorted from blood, taken in a trial of the OX40 agonist ivuxolimab. Receptor source: an adult with an advanced solid tumor such as melanoma, head and neck, liver or kidney cancer. Each CDR3 is given with its conserved first and last residue. A D gene is named only where the DNA matches it firmly. Some rows mark clone size as missing; the rest say once, few, many or name a class of expanded clone.

>NA|TRBD2|TRBV2|TRBJ2-1
CASLTSGPYNEQFF
TGTGCCAGCTTGACTAGCGGACCTTACAATGAGCAGTTCTTC
>NA|NA|TRBV19|TRBJ2-3
CASSIGLASDTQYF
TGTGCCAGTAGTATCGGTCTAGCCTCAGATACGCAGTATTTT
>NA|TRBD2|TRBV5-1|TRBJ2-7
CASTPLGGRYEQYF
TGCGCCAGCACCCCCTTGGGAGGGAGGTACGAGCAGTACTTC
>NA|TRBD1|TRBV4-1|TRBJ1-1
CASSQVQGIWNTEAFF
TGCGCCAGCAGCCAAGTACAGGGGATCTGGAACACTGAAGCTTTCTTT
>NA|NA|TRBV5-1|TRBJ1-1
CASSTTGNTEAFF
TGCGCCAGCAGTACGACCGGGAACACTGAAGCTTTCTTT
>once|NA|TRBV5-1|TRBJ2-2
CASSLAGTPNTGELFF
TGCGCCAGCAGCCTAGCCGGGACCCCAAACACCGGGGAGCTGTTTTTT
>NA|TRBD2|TRBV4-2|TRBJ2-7
CASSQEGGVWQYF
TGTGCCAGCAGCCAAGAGGGGGGGGTTTGGCAGTACTTC
>NA|NA|TRBV10-2|TRBJ1-2
CASSEGRANYGYTF
TGCGCCAGCAGTGAGGGGCGCGCTAACTATGGCTACACCTTC
>NA|TRBD2|TRBV6-6|TRBJ2-7
CASTRGRESYEQYF
TGTGCCAGCACGCGCGGGAGGGAGTCCTACGAGCAGTACTTC
>NA|NA|TRBV28|TRBJ1-5
CASARGARQPQHF
TGTGCCAGCGCCCGGGGGGCACGGCAGCCCCAGCATTTT
>NA|NA|TRBV30|TRBJ1-2
CAWSGLDYGYTF
TGTGCCTGGAGTGGACTAGACTATGGCTACACCTTC
>NA|NA|TRBV11-2|TRBJ2-7
CASSLALIDYEQYF
TGTGCCAGCAGCTTAGCCCTGATAGACTACGAGCAGTACTTC
>NA|NA|TRBV27|TRBJ2-1
CASSLRTLNEQFF
TGTGCCAGCAGTTTAAGGACTCTCAATGAGCAGTTCTTC
>once|TRBD1|TRBV5-1|TRBJ1-2
CASSLGQGIYGYTF
TGCGCCAGCAGCCTGGGACAGGGGATCTATGGCTACACCTTC
>NA|NA|TRBV27|TRBJ2-5
CASSLGGPRLRETQYF
TGTGCCAGCAGTTTAGGAGGGCCTCGACTGCGGGAGACCCAGTACTTC
>NA|NA|TRBV5-3|TRBJ2-4
CARSLGFPEVKNIQYF
TGTGCCAGAAGCTTGGGGTTCCCGGAGGTGAAAAACATTCAGTACTTC
>few|TRBD1|TRBV25-1|TRBJ1-2
CASSERVRQGHSYGYTF
TGTGCCAGCAGTGAAAGGGTAAGACAGGGGCATAGTTATGGCTACACCTTC
>NA|NA|TRBV21-1|TRBJ2-5
CASSKVLSLNF
TGTGCCAGCAGCAAAGTCCTCTCTCTAAACTTC
>NA|TRBD1|TRBV29-1|TRBJ1-1
CSCRQGYTEAFF
TGCAGCTGTAGACAGGGTTATACTGAAGCTTTCTTT
>NA|NA|TRBV2|TRBJ2-2
CASTGLGTGELFF
TGTGCCAGCACGGGCCTAGGGACCGGGGAGCTGTTTTTT
>NA|NA|TRBV9|TRBJ1-3
CASSVNGGTGNTIYF
TGTGCCAGCAGCGTAAACGGGGGTACTGGAAACACCATATATTTT
>NA|NA|TRBV5-1|TRBJ1-6
CASSRLSDNSPLHF
TGCGCCAGCAGCCGACTGAGTGATAATTCACCCCTCCACTTT
>NA|NA|TRBV10-3|TRBJ1-1
CAISPIGSGGTEAFF
TGTGCCATCAGTCCCATAGGGAGCGGGGGGACTGAAGCTTTCTTT
>NA|NA|TRBV19|TRBJ2-7
CASSIGGTTSYSEQYF
TGTGCCAGTAGTATAGGAGGGACAACCTCCTATTCCGAGCAGTACTTC
>once|TRBD1|TRBV18|TRBJ2-7
CASSPSRDRGSYEQYF
TGTGCCAGCTCACCGTCTCGGGACAGGGGTTCCTACGAGCAGTACTTC
>NA|TRBD1|TRBV19|TRBJ2-7
CASTRTGGIYEQYF
TGTGCCAGTACTAGGACAGGGGGAATTTACGAGCAGTACTTC
>NA|TRBD1|TRBV7-6|TRBJ2-5
CASSLGTVNTQYF
TGTGCCAGCAGCCTGGGGACAGTCAATACCCAGTACTTC
>NA|TRBD1|TRBV6-5|TRBJ2-7
CASSYDRGVHEQYF
TGTGCCAGCAGTTATGACAGGGGTGTCCACGAGCAGTACTTC
>NA|TRBD2|TRBV5-6|TRBJ2-7
CASSLAAGGVYEQYF
TGTGCCAGCAGCTTGGCAGCGGGGGGCGTCTACGAGCAGTACTTC
>NA|NA|TRBV11-2|TRBJ1-2
CASSLGTVNGYTF
TGTGCCAGCAGCTTAGGGACAGTGAATGGCTACACCTTC
>NA|NA|TRBV4-2|TRBJ1-2
CASSQAITQTDNYGYTF
TGTGCCAGCAGCCAAGCTATTACTCAGACTGATAACTATGGCTACACCTTC
>NA|TRBD1|TRBV7-2|TRBJ1-5
CASSPYRGSPQPQHF
TGTGCCAGCAGCCCCTACAGGGGGAGCCCTCAGCCCCAGCATTTT
>NA|NA|TRBV5-1|TRBJ2-7
CASSLGSRGTNYEQYF
TGCGCCAGCAGCTTGGGGTCCCGCGGGACAAACTACGAGCAGTACTTC
>NA|TRBD2|TRBV14|TRBJ2-7
CASSPGGPGEQYF
TGTGCCAGCAGCCCGGGAGGGCCCGGCGAGCAGTACTTC
>NA|TRBD2|TRBV6-5|TRBJ2-7
CASRQTSDYEQYF
TGTGCCAGCAGGCAGACTAGCGACTACGAGCAGTACTTC
>NA|NA|TRBV27|TRBJ2-1
CASRITSLDRNEQFF
TGTGCCAGCAGGATCACTAGTTTAGATCGCAATGAGCAGTTCTTC
>NA|NA|TRBV6-1|TRBJ2-1
CASRLDRPFNNEQFF
TGTGCCAGCAGGCTTGACAGGCCCTTTAACAATGAGCAGTTCTTC
>NA|NA|TRBV29-1|TRBJ1-5
CSVRAGNQPQHF
TGCAGCGTTCGGGCAGGCAATCAGCCCCAGCATTTT
>NA|NA|TRBV5-1|TRBJ2-2
CASRTSYLNTGELFF
TGCGCCAGCAGGACAAGCTACTTGAACACCGGGGAGCTGTTTTTT
>once|TRBD2|TRBV2|TRBJ2-3
CASRTTSGRCPF
TGTGCCAGCAGGACGACTAGCGGGAGGTGTCCTTTT
>NA|NA|TRBV30|TRBJ2-1
CAWTWSRVGEQFF
TGTGCCTGGACCTGGTCCAGGGTGGGTGAGCAGTTCTTC